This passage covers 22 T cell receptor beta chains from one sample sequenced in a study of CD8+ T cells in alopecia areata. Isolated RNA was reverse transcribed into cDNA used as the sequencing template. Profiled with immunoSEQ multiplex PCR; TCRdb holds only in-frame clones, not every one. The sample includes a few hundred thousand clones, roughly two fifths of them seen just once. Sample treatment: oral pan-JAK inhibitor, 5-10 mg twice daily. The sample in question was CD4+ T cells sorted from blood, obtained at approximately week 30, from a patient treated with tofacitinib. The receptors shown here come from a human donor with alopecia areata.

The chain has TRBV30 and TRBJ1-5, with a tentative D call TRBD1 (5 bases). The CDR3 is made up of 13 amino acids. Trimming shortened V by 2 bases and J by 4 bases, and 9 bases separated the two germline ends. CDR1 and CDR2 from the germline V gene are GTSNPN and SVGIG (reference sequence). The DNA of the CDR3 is TGTGCCTGGAGTAAGGGGACGAATCAGCCCCAGCATTTT. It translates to CAWSKGTNQPQHF.

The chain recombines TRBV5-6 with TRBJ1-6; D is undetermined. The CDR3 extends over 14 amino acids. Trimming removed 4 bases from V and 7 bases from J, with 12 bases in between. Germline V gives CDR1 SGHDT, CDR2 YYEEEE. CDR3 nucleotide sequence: TGTGCCAGCAGCCGCGGACTGGGGAATTCACCCCTCCACTTT. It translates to CASSRGLGNSPLHF.

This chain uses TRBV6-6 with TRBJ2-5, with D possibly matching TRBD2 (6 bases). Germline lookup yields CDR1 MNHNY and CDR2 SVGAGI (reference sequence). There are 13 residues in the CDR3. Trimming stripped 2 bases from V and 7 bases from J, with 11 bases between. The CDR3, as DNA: TGTGCCAGCAGTTACGGTGTGGGGGGGACCCAGTACTTC. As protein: CASSYGVGGTQYF.

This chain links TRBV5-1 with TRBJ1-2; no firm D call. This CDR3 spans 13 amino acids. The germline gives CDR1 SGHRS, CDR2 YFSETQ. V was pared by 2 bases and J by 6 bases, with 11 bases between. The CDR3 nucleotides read TGCGCCAGCAGCTTCGAAGGGCGAGATGGCTACACCTTC. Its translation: CASSFEGRDGYTF.

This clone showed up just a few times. CDR3: CASSISGIAGPYNEQFF. CDR3 coding DNA: TGTGCCAGTAGTATTTCCGGGATAGCGGGACCTTACAATGAGCAGTTCTTC. This chain joins TRBV19 and TRBJ2-1; 8 bases line up with TRBD2. The J segment lost 4 bases and the V segment lost 3 bases, leaving 11 bases of the junction unmatched. CDR3 length equals 17 residues. CDR1 and CDR2 from the germline V gene are LNHDA and SQIVND (reference sequence).

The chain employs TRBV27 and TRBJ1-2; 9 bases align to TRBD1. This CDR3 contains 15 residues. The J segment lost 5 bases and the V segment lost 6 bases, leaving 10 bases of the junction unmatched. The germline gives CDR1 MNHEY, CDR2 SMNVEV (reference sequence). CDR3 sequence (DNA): TGTGCCAGCAGGGGGCCCGGACAGGGGACATATGGCTACACCTTC. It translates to CASRGPGQGTYGYTF.

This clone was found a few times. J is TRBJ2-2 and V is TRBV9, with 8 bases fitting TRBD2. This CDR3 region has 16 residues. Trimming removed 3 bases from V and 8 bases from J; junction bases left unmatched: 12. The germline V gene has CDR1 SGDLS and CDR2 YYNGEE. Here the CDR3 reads CASSGGLEHWKGELFF. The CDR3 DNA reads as TGTGCCAGCAGCGGGGGACTAGAGCACTGGAAGGGGGAGCTGTTTTTT.

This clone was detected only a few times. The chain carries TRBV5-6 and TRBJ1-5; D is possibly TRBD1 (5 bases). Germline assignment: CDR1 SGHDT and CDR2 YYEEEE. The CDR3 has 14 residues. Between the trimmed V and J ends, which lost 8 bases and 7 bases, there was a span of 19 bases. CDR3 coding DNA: TGTGCCAGTACAAGGGGTAGGGGCGACCAGCCCCAGCATTTT. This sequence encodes CASTRGRGDQPQHF.

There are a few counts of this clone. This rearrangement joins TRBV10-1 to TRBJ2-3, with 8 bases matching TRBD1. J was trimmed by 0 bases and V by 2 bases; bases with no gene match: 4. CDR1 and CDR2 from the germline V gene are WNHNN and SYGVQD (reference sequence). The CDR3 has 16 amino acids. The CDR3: CASSEPGQGSTDTQYF. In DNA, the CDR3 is TGCGCCAGCAGTGAGCCCGGACAGGGAAGCACAGATACGCAGTATTTT.

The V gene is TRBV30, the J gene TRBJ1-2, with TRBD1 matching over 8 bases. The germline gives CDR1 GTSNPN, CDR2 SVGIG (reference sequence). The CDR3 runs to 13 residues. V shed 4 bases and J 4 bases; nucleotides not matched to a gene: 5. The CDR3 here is CAWNPGGSYGYTF. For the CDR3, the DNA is TGTGCCTGGAACCCAGGGGGCTCCTATGGCTACACCTTC.

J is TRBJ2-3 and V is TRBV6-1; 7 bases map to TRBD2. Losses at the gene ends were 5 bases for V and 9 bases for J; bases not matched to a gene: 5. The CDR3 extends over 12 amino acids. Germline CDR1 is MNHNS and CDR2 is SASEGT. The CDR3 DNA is TGTGCCAGCAGTTCCGGACTAGAGACGCAGTATTTT. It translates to CASSSGLETQYF.

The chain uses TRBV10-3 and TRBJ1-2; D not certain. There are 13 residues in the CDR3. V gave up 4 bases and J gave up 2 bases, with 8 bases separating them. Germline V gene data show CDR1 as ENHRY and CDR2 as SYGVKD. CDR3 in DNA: TGTGCCATCAGTGTAGACACAAACTATGGCTACACCTTC. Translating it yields CAISVDTNYGYTF.

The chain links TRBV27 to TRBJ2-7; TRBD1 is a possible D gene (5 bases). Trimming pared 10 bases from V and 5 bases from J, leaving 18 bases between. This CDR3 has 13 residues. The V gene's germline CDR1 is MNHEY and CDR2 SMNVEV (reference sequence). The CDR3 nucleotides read TGTGCCACCGAACCTAGGGGTAGAAACGAGCAGTACTTC. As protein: CATEPRGRNEQYF.

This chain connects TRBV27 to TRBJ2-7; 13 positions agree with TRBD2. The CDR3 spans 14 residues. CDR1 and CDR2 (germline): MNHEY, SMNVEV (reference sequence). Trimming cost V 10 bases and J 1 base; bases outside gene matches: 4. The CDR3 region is CATRTSGSSYEQYF. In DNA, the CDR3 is TGTGCCACCCGGACTAGCGGGAGTTCCTACGAGCAGTACTTC.

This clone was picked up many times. In nucleotides, the CDR3 is TGTGCCAGCAGTGTGGGGGGGAATAACTATGGCTACACCTTC. Protein sequence: CASSVGGNNYGYTF. This chain connects TRBV2 to TRBJ1-2; D possibly corresponds to TRBD1 (5 bases). CDR1 and CDR2 (germline): SNHLY, FYNNEI. The CDR3 runs to 14 residues. V was shortened by 4 bases and J by 1 base, with 10 bases between the two germline ends.

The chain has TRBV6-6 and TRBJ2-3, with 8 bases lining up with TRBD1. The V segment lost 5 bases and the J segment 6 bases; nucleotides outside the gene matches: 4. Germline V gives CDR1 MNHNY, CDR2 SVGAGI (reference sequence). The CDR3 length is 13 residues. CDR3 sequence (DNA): TGTGCCAGCAGTGAGACAGGGGACGATACGCAGTATTTT. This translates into CASSETGDDTQYF.

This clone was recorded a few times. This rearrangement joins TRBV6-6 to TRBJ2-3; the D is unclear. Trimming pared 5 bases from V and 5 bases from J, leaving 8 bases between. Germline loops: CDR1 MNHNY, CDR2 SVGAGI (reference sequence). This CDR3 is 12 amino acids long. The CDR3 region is CASSQRGDTQYF. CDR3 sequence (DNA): TGTGCCAGCAGTCAAAGAGGAGATACGCAGTATTTT.

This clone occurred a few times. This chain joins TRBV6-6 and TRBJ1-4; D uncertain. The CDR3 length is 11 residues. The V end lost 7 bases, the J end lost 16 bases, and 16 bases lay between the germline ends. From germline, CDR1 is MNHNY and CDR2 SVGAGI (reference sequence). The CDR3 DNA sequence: TGTGCCAGCACTGACGATGAAAGGCGGTTTTTT. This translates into CASTDDERRFF.

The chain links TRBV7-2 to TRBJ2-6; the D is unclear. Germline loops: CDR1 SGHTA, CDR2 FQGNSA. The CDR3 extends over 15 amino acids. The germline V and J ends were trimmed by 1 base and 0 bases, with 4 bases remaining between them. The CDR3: CASSLDSSGANVLTF. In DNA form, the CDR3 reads TGTGCCAGCAGCTTAGACAGCTCTGGGGCCAACGTCCTGACTTTC.

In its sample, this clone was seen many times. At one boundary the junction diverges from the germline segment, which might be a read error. CDR3 in DNA: TGTGCCAGCACCTTAGGGGGTTCCACAGATACGCAGTATTTT. Protein product: CASTLGGSTDTQYF. This chain uses TRBV7-8 with TRBJ2-3; D perhaps matches TRBD1 (6 bases). This CDR3 has 14 amino acids. The V gene's germline CDR1 is SGHVS and CDR2 FQNEAQ.

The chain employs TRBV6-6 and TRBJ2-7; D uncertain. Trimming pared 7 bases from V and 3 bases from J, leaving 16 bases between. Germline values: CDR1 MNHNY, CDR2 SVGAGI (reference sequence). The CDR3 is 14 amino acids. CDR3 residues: CASTNTGQFYEQYF. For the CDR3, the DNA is TGTGCCAGCACCAACACGGGCCAGTTCTACGAGCAGTACTTC.

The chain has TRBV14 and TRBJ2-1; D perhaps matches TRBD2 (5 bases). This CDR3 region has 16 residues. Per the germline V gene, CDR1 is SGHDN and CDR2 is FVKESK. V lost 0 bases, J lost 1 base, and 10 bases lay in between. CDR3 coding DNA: TGTGCCAGCAGCCAAGACCGAGGGCTGTCCTACAATGAGCAGTTCTTC. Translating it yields CASSQDRGLSYNEQFF.